Listed below are T cell receptor beta chains from one sample, sequenced in a study of molecular identifiers for immune sequencing clone quantification. TCRdb processed the PCR reads anew with MiXCR; each CDR3 protein has one entry. This table has 60,000 to 65,000 distinct CDR3 sequences, roughly a fifth appearing once. Sequences were obtained from naive CD8+ T cells from blood, with Jurkat cell RNA spiked in. These receptors all come from a human donor in good health. Some libraries in this study had Jurkat cell RNA spiked in. The CDR3 runs from the conserved cysteine through the conserved F or W. D genes are given only for firm matches. The size field is filled for only some rows; it gives once, few, many or a size class.

TRBJ2-4 | - | TRBV20-1 | many | TGCAGTGCTAGACCTAGACAGACCCTAGCCAAAAACATTCAGTACTTC | CSARPRQTLAKNIQYF
TRBJ2-1 | - | TRBV5-1 | many | TGCGCCAGCAGCTTCGACCGGGACTCAGTAGGACGCTCCTACAATGAGCAGTTCTTC | CASSFDRDSVGRSYNEQFF
TRBJ2-7 | - | TRBV12-3/TRBV12-4 | many | TGTGCCAGCAGTTTGGACTATCCGGGGTACGAGCAGTACTTC | CASSLDYPGYEQYF
TRBJ2-1 | TRBD2 | TRBV28 | many | TGTGCCAGCAGTTTAGGTCTTGGGGGACTAAATGCCAATGAGCAGTTCTTC | CASSLGLGGLNANEQFF
TRBJ2-2 | TRBD1 | TRBV19 | many | TGTGCCAGTAGTCCCTCCTGGGACAGAACTGAAGGGTTCACCGGGGAGCTGTTTTTT | CASSPSWDRTEGFTGELFF
TRBJ2-2 | - | TRBV7-9 | many | TGTGCCAGCAGCTTAGTTTCGCCGAACACCGGGGAGCTGTTTTTT | CASSLVSPNTGELFF
TRBJ2-7 | TRBD1 | TRBV7-8 | few | TGTGCCAGCAGCTTAGTCAGACAGGGGTTCTACGAGCAGTACTTC | CASSLVRQGFYEQYF
TRBJ2-1 | - | TRBV7-9 | many | TGTGCCAGCAGCAACAATGAGCAGTTCTTC | CASSNNEQFF
TRBJ1-4 | - | TRBV11-2 | many | TGTGCCAGCAGCCTGGTGGTCGGGGACAATGAAAAACTGTTTTTT | CASSLVVGDNEKLFF
TRBJ1-5 | - | TRBV4-1 | many | TGCGCCAGCAGCCAAGTGGGTGAGCCCCAGCATTTT | CASSQVGEPQHF
TRBJ1-5 | - | TRBV6-1 | many | TGTGCCAGCAGAGCGACTCAGCCCCAGCATTTT | CASRATQPQHF
TRBJ1-1 | - | TRBV27 | few | TGTGCCAGCAGTTTATTGGGGGGGTGGACTGAAGCTTTCTTT | CASSLLGGWTEAFF
TRBJ2-5 | TRBD2 | TRBV2 | many | TGTGCCAGCAGTGAAGCCCGAAGCGGGAGGTCCCAAGAGACCCAGTACTTC | CASSEARSGRSQETQYF
TRBJ2-7 | - | TRBV10-3 | - | TGTGCCATCAGTGCCGGCCTAACCTCCTACGAGCAGCACTTC | CAISAGLTSYEQHF
TRBJ1-4 | - | TRBV7-9 | many | TGTGCCAGCAGCTCCCTGTTGGATGGAAAACTGTTTTTT | CASSSLLDGKLFF
TRBJ2-7 | - | TRBV27 | - | TGTGCCAGCAGTAAAACGCCCCACGAGCAGTACTTC | CASSKTPHEQYF
TRBJ2-3 | TRBD2 | TRBV25-1 | - | TGTGCCAGCAGTGAATGGGCCCCGACTAGCACAGATACGCGGTATTTC | CASSEWAPTSTDTRYF
TRBJ2-1 | - | TRBV2 | many | TGTGCCAGCAGCGGGACTGACGAGGTGTCTTATGAGCAGTTCTTC | CASSGTDEVSYEQFF
TRBJ2-5 | TRBD2 | TRBV30 | many | TGTGCCTGGCATCTACCGGGACTAGCGGGAGAAGAGACCCAGTACTTC | CAWHLPGLAGEETQYF
TRBJ2-3 | - | TRBV7-6 | many | TGTGCCAGCAGCTCCAGCACAGATACGCAGTATTTT | CASSSSTDTQYF
TRBJ1-5 | - | TRBV28 | - | TGTGCCAGCAGTTTGTTGGGGGGGGATAGAAATCAGCCCCAGCATTTT | CASSLLGGDRNQPQHF
TRBJ1-4 | - | TRBV7-8 | - | TGTGCCAGCAGCTTTTCGACAGGCAGGGGTGAAAAACTGTTTTTT | CASSFSTGRGEKLFF
TRBJ2-7 | TRBD2 | TRBV20-1 | many | TGCAGTGCTAGTTTAGTAGCGGGAGGGATCCACGAGCAGTACTTC | CSASLVAGGIHEQYF
TRBJ2-2 | - | TRBV7-9 | many | TGTGCCAGCAGCTTACGCGAGAGGAACACCGGGGAGCTGTTTTTT | CASSLRERNTGELFF
TRBJ2-7 | - | TRBV27 | - | TGTGCCAACAAACTAGGCTACGAGCAGTACTTC | CANKLGYEQYF